What follows is one T cell receptor beta chain and its context. The data were taken from a study of blood T cell repertoires in COVID-19. About the study: Some COVID-19 samples were acute and others convalescent; all came from the United States, Italy and Spain. The cDNA or gDNA used as material had been derived from T cells, B-cell-depleted T cells, or PBMCs.

Methods used by the authors: Amplified reference gene primers provided the basis for estimating nucleated cell counts. The data were produced by immunoSEQ multiplex PCR, yet TCRdb's version contains in-frame clones alone and is incomplete. V and J calls and clone size are as listed in that table; D and trimming were resolved from the DNA. Of fewer than 300,000 clones in the sample, 70% to 85% were seen once. The length of the CDR3 is 16 residues. Between the trimmed V and J ends, which lost 6 bases and 5 bases, there was a span of 23 bases. Germline values: CDR1 SGHTA, CDR2 FQGNSA. The rearrangement joins TRBV7-2 to TRBJ2-7; a possible D gene is TRBD2 (5 bases). Sequenced input: peripheral blood. The origin of this receptor is an elderly woman with acute or convalescent COVID-19. This CDR3 reads CASRAGGNRAGNEQYF. CDR3 sequence (DNA): TGTGCCAGCAGGGCAGGAGGAAATAGGGCAGGAAACGAGCAGTACTTC.